Only one count was recorded for the clone carrying this T cell receptor beta chain. Sequencing used immunoSEQ multiplex PCR; TCRdb keeps in-frame clones, though not all of them. The table has 170,000 or so clones, approximately 87% seen once. Participant age was roughly 18 to 100 years, and participants resided in fewer than 30 US areas. Two consecutive negative NP/OP PCR tests, clearance, or resolved symptoms defined Cohort 3 recovery. These data come from a study of blood T cell repertoires in COVID-19. Germline V gives CDR1 SNHLY, CDR2 FYNNEI. The CDR3 sequence is 16 residues long. Trimming left V 6 bases short and J 7 bases short, with 21 bases between.

The chain combines TRBV2 with TRBJ1-4; tentatively, D is TRBD1 (6 bases). The TCR originated in a woman between 50 and 59 years old who had recovered from COVID-19. The sample consisted of PBMCs or T cells enriched from blood (not recorded which). In DNA, the CDR3 is TGTGCCAGCAGGGGCCTAGTGGGGGCTGTAACTGAAAAACTGTTTTTT. Translating it yields CASRGLVGAVTEKLFF.